This is a list of T cell receptor beta chains from one sample in a study of PD-L1 blockade in urothelial cancer. Some clones are missing from TCRdb's copy, which holds only in-frame ones; the method was immunoSEQ multiplex PCR. In the table there are some 79,000 clones, around 76% of which are singletons. The sequencing here drew on PBMCs, taken around atezolizumab (anti-PD-L1) treatment. The receptors shown here come from a man between 65 and 80 years old with urothelial cancer. CDR3s include the opening cysteine and the closing phenylalanine or tryptophan. The D gene is left open where the match is weak. Clone size is not always given. Where it is, it says once, few, many or a class for expanded clones.

D	J	V	size	CDR3	DNA
TRBD2	TRBJ2-7	TRBV5-4	few	CASSRTSGSLYEQYF	TGTGCCAGCAGCCGGACTAGCGGGAGTCTCTACGAGCAGTACTTC
.	TRBJ2-3	TRBV9	.	CASSVGVLAASTDTQYF	TGTGCCAGCAGCGTAGGGGTCTTAGCGGCTAGCACAGATACGCAGTATTTT
.	TRBJ2-7	TRBV7-9	.	CASSSSTGLEQYF	TGTGCCAGCAGCTCCTCGACAGGCCTGGAGCAGTACTTC
.	TRBJ2-7	TRBV6-1	.	CASTGGEGMGEQYF	TGTGCCAGCACTGGAGGGGAAGGGATGGGTGAGCAGTACTTC
.	TRBJ1-2	TRBV18	few	CASSADGGSGYTF	TGTGCCAGCTCAGCCGACGGGGGGAGTGGCTACACCTTC
TRBD1	TRBJ1-4	TRBV5-4	.	CASSLEGAREKLFF	TGTGCCAGCAGCTTGGAGGGGGCGAGGGAAAAACTGTTTTTT
.	TRBJ2-1	TRBV25-1	few	CASSEGSGSYNEQFF	TGTGCCAGCAGTGAAGGTAGCGGTTCCTACAATGAGCAGTTCTTC
TRBD1	TRBJ2-2	TRBV2	.	CASNAGQGGTGELFF	TGTGCCAGCAATGCAGGACAGGGGGGGACCGGGGAGCTGTTTTTT
.	TRBJ1-1	TRBV5-4	few	CASSKSENTEAFF	TGTGCCAGCAGCAAATCAGAGAACACTGAAGCTTTCTTT
TRBD2	TRBJ2-2	TRBV9	.	CASSVGPRVGAGVGGELFF	TGTGCCAGCAGCGTAGGGCCTCGTGTGGGAGCGGGAGTTGGCGGGGAGCTGTTTTTT
TRBD1	TRBJ2-1	TRBV6-6	.	CASSSGQGKYNEQFF	TGTGCCAGCTCCTCCGGACAGGGGAAGTACAATGAGCAGTTCTTC
TRBD1	TRBJ1-1	TRBV19	.	CASSTNPDRRTEAFF	TGTGCCAGTAGTACCAACCCGGACAGGAGGACTGAAGCTTTCTTT
TRBD1	TRBJ1-1	TRBV7-9	.	CASTSIDRANTEAFF	TGTGCCAGCACCTCAATTGACAGGGCGAACACTGAAGCTTTCTTT
TRBD1	TRBJ2-5	TRBV2	.	CASSEGQGGETQYF	TGTGCCAGCAGTGAAGGACAGGGCGGGGAGACCCAGTACTTC
TRBD2	TRBJ2-2	TRBV5-4	.	CASSPGGREGTGELFF	TGTGCCAGCAGCCCCGGAGGGAGGGAGGGCACCGGGGAGCTGTTTTTT
.	TRBJ1-6	TRBV19	once	CASTLSGNNSPLHF	TGTGCCAGTACGTTAAGCGGAAATAATTCACCCCTCCACTTT